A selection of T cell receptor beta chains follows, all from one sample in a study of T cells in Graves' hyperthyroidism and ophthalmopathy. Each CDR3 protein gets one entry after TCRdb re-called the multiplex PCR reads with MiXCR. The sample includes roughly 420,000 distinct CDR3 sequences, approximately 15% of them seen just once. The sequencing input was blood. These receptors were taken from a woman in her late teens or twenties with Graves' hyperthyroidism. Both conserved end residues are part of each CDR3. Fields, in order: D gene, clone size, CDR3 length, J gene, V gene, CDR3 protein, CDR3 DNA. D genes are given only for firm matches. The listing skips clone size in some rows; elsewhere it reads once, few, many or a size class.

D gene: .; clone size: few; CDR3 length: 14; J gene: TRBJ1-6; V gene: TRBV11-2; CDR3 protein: CASSLDPGVSPLHF; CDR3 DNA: TGTGCCAGCAGCTTAGATCCAGGGGTATCACCCCTCCACTTT
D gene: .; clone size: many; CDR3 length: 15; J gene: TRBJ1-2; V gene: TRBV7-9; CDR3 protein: CASSQPPTANYGYTF; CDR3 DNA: TGTGCCAGCAGCCAGCCCCCGACAGCAAACTATGGCTACACCTTC
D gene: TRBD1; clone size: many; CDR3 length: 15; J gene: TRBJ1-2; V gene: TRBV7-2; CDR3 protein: CASSPPTGAVRGYTF; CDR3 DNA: TGTGCCAGCAGCCCGCCGACAGGGGCTGTCCGTGGCTACACCTTC
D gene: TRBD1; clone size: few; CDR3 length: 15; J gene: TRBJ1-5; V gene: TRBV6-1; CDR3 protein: CATQGAAVGNQPQHF; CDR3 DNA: TGTGCCACCCAGGGGGCCGCCGTCGGCAATCAGCCCCAGCATTTT
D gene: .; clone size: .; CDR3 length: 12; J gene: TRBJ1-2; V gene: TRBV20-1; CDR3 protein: CSAEGFDYGYTF; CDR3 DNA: TGCAGTGCTGAGGGGTTCGACTATGGCTACACCTTC
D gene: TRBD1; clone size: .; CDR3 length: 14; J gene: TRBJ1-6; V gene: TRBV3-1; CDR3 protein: CASRSGTVNSPLHF; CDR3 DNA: TGTGCCAGCAGATCCGGGACAGTCAATTCACCCCTCCACTTT
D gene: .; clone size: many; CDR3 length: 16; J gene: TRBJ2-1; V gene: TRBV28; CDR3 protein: CASSKGGQALGNEQFF; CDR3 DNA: TGTGCCAGCAGCAAGGGTGGACAAGCGTTAGGGAATGAGCAGTTCTTC
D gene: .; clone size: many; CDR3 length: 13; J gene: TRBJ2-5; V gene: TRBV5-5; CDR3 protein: CASSFQTQETQYF; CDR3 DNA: TGTGCCAGCAGCTTCCAGACCCAAGAGACCCAGTACTTC
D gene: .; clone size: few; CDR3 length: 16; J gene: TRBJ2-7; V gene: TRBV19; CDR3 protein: CASSTSGTQRAYEQYF; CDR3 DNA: TGTGCCAGTAGTACCTCCGGGACACAGAGAGCCTACGAGCAGTACTTC
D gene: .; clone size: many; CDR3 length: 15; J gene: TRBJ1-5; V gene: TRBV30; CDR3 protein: CAWSKGTMSNQPQHF; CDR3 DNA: TGTGCCTGGAGTAAGGGGACAATGAGCAATCAGCCCCAGCATTTT
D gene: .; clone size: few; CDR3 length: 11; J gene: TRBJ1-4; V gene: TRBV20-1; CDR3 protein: CSASSNEKLFF; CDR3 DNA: TGCAGTGCTAGCAGTAATGAAAAACTGTTTTTT
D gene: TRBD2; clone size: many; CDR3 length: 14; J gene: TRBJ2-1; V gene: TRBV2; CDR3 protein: CASEAGASYNEQFF; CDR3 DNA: TGTGCCAGCGAAGCGGGAGCTTCCTACAATGAGCAGTTCTTC
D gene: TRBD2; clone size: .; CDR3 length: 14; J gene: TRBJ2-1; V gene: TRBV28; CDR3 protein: CASSGGLAENEQFF; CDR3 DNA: TGTGCCAGCAGCGGTGGACTAGCCGAGAATGAGCAGTTCTTC
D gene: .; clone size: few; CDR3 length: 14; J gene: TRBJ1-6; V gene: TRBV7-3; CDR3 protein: CASSVTGTNSPLHF; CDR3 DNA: TGTGCCAGCAGCGTTACAGGGACTAATTCACCCCTCCACTTT
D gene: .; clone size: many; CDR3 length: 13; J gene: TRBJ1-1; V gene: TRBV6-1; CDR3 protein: CASRLASNTEAFF; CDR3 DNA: TGTGCCAGCAGATTGGCCTCGAACACTGAAGCTTTCTTT
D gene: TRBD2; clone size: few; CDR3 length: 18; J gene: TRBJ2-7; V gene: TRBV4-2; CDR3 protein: CASSQETLAGGPGYEQYF; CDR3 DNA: TGTGCCAGCAGCCAGGAAACTCTAGCGGGAGGGCCGGGGTACGAGCAGTACTTC